This entry is about one T cell receptor (beta chain). The antigen it recognizes is unknown. No clone much larger than this one lies a single base away; base qualities are absent. Genomic DNA served as template for TCR beta VDJ combination and CDR3 sequence profiling. An Illumina HiSeq 2000 was the platform used for TCR repertoire sequencing. In the authors' own workflow: Repertoires were assessed using TRBV/TRBJ rearrangement plots, CDR3 size and DJ length profiles, and Simpson's diversity index. Whichever DNA sequence was most abundant in the deep sequencing data was defined as the immunodominant clone. CDR3 amino acid sequences were checked for sharing between subjects and were compared against published repertoires and the VDJdb database. Using fastp at Q25 and MiXCR, TCRdb reprocessed the public reads and kept productive beta chains. One record per CDR3 amino acid sequence lists the most common genes and DNA. It is TCRdb's table, rather than the study itself, that gives the V and J calls and clone size. This sample has 250,000 to 300,000 distinct CDR3 sequences in its table, and about 56% of those were observed once. The ten most abundant clones make up around 8% of the sample.

TCR repertoires of sorted CD4+ and CD8+ blood T cells from severe aplastic anemia patients and healthy subjects were deep-sequenced in the study. Ficoll-Paque density gradient centrifugation was used to isolate peripheral blood mononuclear cells. CD4+ and CD8+ T cells were sorted by FACS or magnetic beads before DNA extraction. The germline ends are 16 bases apart after V is trimmed by 0 bases and J by 3 bases. CDR1 and CDR2 are drawn from the germline V gene: LGHNA, YSLEER. Its CDR3 holds 17 amino acids, cysteine through phenylalanine. Left in the record is the CDR3 DNA by itself, 51 bases read in frame from the first base. The sample is drawn from a study of CD8+CD57+ T cells in acquired aplastic anemia (dated by TCRdb to about 2018). Context from the whole study: On average, sorted CD4+ and CD8+ cells yielded about 3 ug of extracted DNA, with a range of 0.2 to 27.4 ug.

General conclusions and limits of the study: CD8+ Simpson's diversity did not differ significantly between patients and healthy controls (P=0.060). Around 30 CD8+ CDR3 sequences were found in both patients and controls but appeared to be highly expressed in patients and within the immunodominant clones of the patients.

The chain is encoded by TRBV4-3 joined to TRBJ2-3; D gene: possibly TRBD2, on 6 matching bases. The source of this sequence is a human donor with severe aplastic anemia or a healthy control (not recorded which). The source material was sorted CD4+, CD8+, or CD8+CD57+ T cells (not recorded which) from PBMCs. The CDR3 loop reads CASSQDGRDSATDTQYF. The DNA is as follows: TGCGCCAGCAGCCAAGATGGGCGGGACTCTGCTACAGATACGCAGTATTTT.